Listed below are T cell receptor beta chains from one sample, sequenced in a study of response to subunit inactivated influenza vaccine. From the RT-PCR reads, TCRdb called clonotypes with MiXCR, one entry per CDR3 protein. The sample includes 530,000 or so distinct CDR3 sequences, 12% to 15% of them seen just once. The input for sequencing was PBMCs from blood, taken 11 to 12 days after vaccination. The origin of the receptors is a man in his fifties or sixties who received an inactivated influenza vaccine. Both conserved end residues are part of each CDR3. D genes are given only for firm matches. Size tells how often a clone was seen (once, few, many) or the class of an expanded clone, and some rows leave it out.

cdr3_nt cdr3_aa v_call d_call j_call clone_size
TGTGCCAGCAGTTACTCATGGTTGAGGGACACAGATACGCAGTATTTT CASSYSWLRDTDTQYF TRBV6-5 . TRBJ2-3 .
TGTGCCAGCAGGGGATCAGGGCGGGAGACCCAGTACTTC CASRGSGRETQYF TRBV6-1 . TRBJ2-5 many
TGTGCCACCAGCATCCGAGGGGGGGATACGCAGTATTTT CATSIRGGDTQYF TRBV15 . TRBJ2-3 many
TGTGCCAGCAGCGTAGGACAGGGCACGAACACCGGGGAGCTGTTTTTT CASSVGQGTNTGELFF TRBV9 TRBD1 TRBJ2-2 .
TGTGCCACCAGTGATACGGCCGAACGGCGAACCGACGGCTACACCTTC CATSDTAERRTDGYTF TRBV24-1 . TRBJ1-2 few
TGCGCCAGCAGCGCAGACAGGGGTAGCGACGAGCAGTACTTC CASSADRGSDEQYF TRBV5-1 TRBD1 TRBJ2-7 many
TGTGCCACCAGCTTTACTTTGATTCGTCAGCCCCAGCATTTT CATSFTLIRQPQHF TRBV15 . TRBJ1-5 many
TGTGCCAGCAGCATAGGTGGCAGGGGGCGCAGAAATGAGCAGTTCTTC CASSIGGRGRRNEQFF TRBV7-2 TRBD1 TRBJ2-1 .
TGTGCCAGCAGCGCGGGCCACTCCTACGAGCAGTACTTC CASSAGHSYEQYF TRBV11-2 . TRBJ2-7 .
TGTGCCAGCAGTTTACCCACAGGACAGGGAGGCACTGAAGCTTTCTTT CASSLPTGQGGTEAFF TRBV12-3/TRBV12-4 TRBD1 TRBJ1-1 .
TGTGCCAGCGCCGACAAGGGGGCCGTGGCTGAAGCTTTCTTT CASADKGAVAEAFF TRBV28 TRBD1 TRBJ1-1 .
TGTGCCAGCAGATGGACTAGCGTTAACACCGGGGAGCTGTTTTTT CASRWTSVNTGELFF TRBV6-2/TRBV6-3 TRBD2 TRBJ2-2 few
TGTGCCAGCACCAAATTCCCCCCAACTAGCGGGGGGGGCGAGCAGTACTTC CASTKFPPTSGGGEQYF TRBV27 TRBD2 TRBJ2-7 .
TGTGCCAGCGCCCGCTGGTTTTACGAGCAGTACTTC CASARWFYEQYF TRBV28 . TRBJ2-7 many
TGTGCCAGCAGCGTACCCTCTAGCGGGAGCACAGATACGCAGTATTTT CASSVPSSGSTDTQYF TRBV9 TRBD2 TRBJ2-3 .
TGTGCCAGCAGCCCACGGACTAGCGGGAGGAGGGGGGATACGCAGTATTTT CASSPRTSGRRGDTQYF TRBV7-2 TRBD2 TRBJ2-3 many
TGTGCCACCAGTGATGATGACATTACTGGGGCCAACGTCCTGACTTTC CATSDDDITGANVLTF TRBV24-1 . TRBJ2-6 few
TGTGCCAGCAGCGTTGGCGGGAGGGCCAGTACCGGGGAGCTGTTTTTT CASSVGGRASTGELFF TRBV9 TRBD2 TRBJ2-2 few
TGTGCCAGCAGCGTAGGCCCAGTCGGAAACACCATATATTTT CASSVGPVGNTIYF TRBV9 . TRBJ1-3 .
TGCAGTGCTAGAGGGTACAGGGGCCGTCACACTGAAGCTTTCTTT CSARGYRGRHTEAFF TRBV20-1 TRBD1 TRBJ1-1 many
TGTGCCAGCAGCTATTCTGCGGGTAACTACAATGAGCAGTTCTTC CASSYSAGNYNEQFF TRBV7-3 . TRBJ2-1 few
TGTGCCAGCAGAGAGTTTCAAGCGGGAACCTACGAGCAGTACTTC CASREFQAGTYEQYF TRBV13 TRBD2 TRBJ2-7 .
TGTGCCAGCAGCTTAACCACTAGCGGGGGACGCCGCTTCAATGAGCAGTTCTTC CASSLTTSGGRRFNEQFF TRBV11-2 TRBD2 TRBJ2-1 .
TGCGCCAGCAGCCAAGAACGGGGGCGGGCGCAGTATTTT CASSQERGRAQYF TRBV4-3 . TRBJ2-3 .
TGCGCCAGCAGTCAAGGCGCGGGGCCCCAAGAGACCCAGTACTTC CASSQGAGPQETQYF TRBV4-3 . TRBJ2-5 few
TGCGCCAGCAGCTTGGCCGGGACAGGGGGCGGACCTGGGGAGCAGTACTTC CASSLAGTGGGPGEQYF TRBV5-1 TRBD1 TRBJ2-7 few
TGCGCCAGCAGCGCCGCCCCGAACACCGGGGAGCTGTTTTTT CASSAAPNTGELFF TRBV5-1 . TRBJ2-2 few
TGCGCCAGCAGCTGGACTAGCGGGAGAGGAGGGGAGACCCAGTACTTC CASSWTSGRGGETQYF TRBV5-1 TRBD2 TRBJ2-5 .
TGTGCCAGCAGTTACGAGTGGGAGGGCGCTACGGTAGAGCAGTACTTC CASSYEWEGATVEQYF TRBV6-2/TRBV6-3 TRBD2 TRBJ2-7 .